A selection of T cell receptor beta chains follows, all from one sample in a study of T-cell memory formation after mild COVID-19. TCRdb processed the 5' RACE reads anew with MiXCR; each CDR3 protein has one entry. The sample holds approximately 240,000 distinct CDR3 sequences; about a sixth are singletons and the top ten take 3.5%. Material: PBMCs or a T cell subset sorted from them (not recorded which). All receptors come from a man younger than 30 who had mild COVID-19 (a few samples of this study predate the infection). Cell type and time point are not known. Each CDR3 is given with its conserved first and last residue. A D gene is named only where the DNA matches it firmly. Clone size, where shown, is once, few, many, or a class for clones that have expanded.

abundance	d_gene	v_gene	j_gene	CDR3aa	CDR3nt
many	.	TRBV15	TRBJ2-5	CATSRQGFEETQYF	TGTGCCACCAGCAGACAGGGGTTTGAAGAGACCCAGTACTTC
few	.	TRBV20-1	TRBJ1-5	CSAKSGEWNQPQHF	TGCAGTGCCAAGTCAGGGGAATGGAATCAGCCCCAGCATTTT
.	.	TRBV12-3/TRBV12-4	TRBJ2-3	CASSFARDTQYF	TGTGCCAGCAGTTTCGCCAGGGATACGCAGTATTTT
few	.	TRBV4-1	TRBJ1-3	CASSPPTFGNTIYF	TGCGCCAGCAGCCCACCGACGTTTGGAAACACCATATATTTT
.	.	TRBV19	TRBJ1-2	CASSITYPGAYGYTF	TGTGCCAGTAGTATTACGTATCCAGGGGCCTATGGCTACACCTTC
few	TRBD1	TRBV4-1	TRBJ1-2	CASSQTGLYGYTF	TGCGCCAGCAGCCAGACAGGGCTTTATGGCTACACCTTC
few	.	TRBV5-4	TRBJ1-1	CASSVEEMNTEAFF	TGTGCCAGCAGCGTGGAAGAGATGAACACTGAAGCTTTCTTT
.	.	TRBV7-2	TRBJ1-1	CASSLVGWNTEAFF	TGTGCCAGCAGCTTAGTTGGGTGGAACACTGAAGCTTTCTTT
.	.	TRBV20-1	TRBJ2-5	CSALYQETQYF	TGCAGTGCCCTGTACCAAGAGACCCAGTACTTC
few	TRBD2	TRBV5-4	TRBJ2-5	CASSLSGGAEVAETQYF	TGTGCCAGCAGTCTTAGCGGGGGGGCGGAGGTCGCGGAGACCCAGTACTTC
.	TRBD2	TRBV2	TRBJ2-5	CASSRPWTSGGLGTQYF	TGTGCCAGCAGTCGACCCTGGACTAGCGGGGGCCTAGGGACCCAGTACTTC
few	.	TRBV7-9	TRBJ2-2	CASSKDRGAGELFF	TGTGCCAGCAGCAAGGACCGTGGGGCCGGGGAGCTGTTTTTT
.	.	TRBV24-1	TRBJ2-2	CATSQDNTGELFF	TGTGCCACCAGTCAGGATAACACCGGGGAGCTGTTTTTT
few	TRBD2	TRBV7-3	TRBJ2-3	CASSEKPSGRSTDTQYF	TGTGCCAGCAGCGAGAAACCTAGCGGGCGGTCTACAGATACGCAGTATTTT
few	.	TRBV4-2	TRBJ2-7	CASSQALGGGSYEQYF	TGTGCCAGCAGCCAGGCCCTCGGTGGGGGCAGTTACGAGCAGTACTTC
many	.	TRBV7-2	TRBJ2-5	CASSLKGDETQYF	TGTGCCAGCAGCTTAAAGGGGGACGAGACCCAGTACTTC
few	.	TRBV6-4	TRBJ1-4	CASRAEGANEKLFF	TGTGCCAGCAGAGCGGAGGGAGCGAATGAAAAACTGTTTTTT
few	.	TRBV29-1	TRBJ2-2	CSVGSGTGELFF	TGCAGCGTCGGGAGCGGGACCGGGGAGCTGTTTTTT
few	.	TRBV7-9	TRBJ1-2	CASSRYGGSGYGYTF	TGTGCCAGCAGCCGTTACGGGGGGAGTGGATATGGCTACACCTTC
few	.	TRBV6-5	TRBJ1-2	CASSYSSGSYGYTF	TGTGCCAGCAGTTACTCGTCCGGGTCGTATGGCTACACCTTC
.	.	TRBV7-2	TRBJ2-3	CASSSRSARTDTQYF	TGTGCCAGCAGCTCCCGAAGTGCGAGAACAGATACGCAGTATTTT
few	.	TRBV3-1	TRBJ1-5	CASSQDLYQPQHF	TGTGCCAGCAGCCAAGATCTTTATCAGCCCCAGCATTTT
few	TRBD1	TRBV10-2	TRBJ1-2	CASSESTGKDYGYTF	TGCGCCAGCAGTGAGTCGACAGGGAAGGACTATGGCTACACCTTC
few	.	TRBV7-8	TRBJ2-7	CASSLEFRAPSSEQYF	TGTGCCAGCAGCTTAGAATTCAGGGCTCCTTCGAGCGAGCAGTACTTC
.	TRBD2	TRBV7-2	TRBJ2-2	CASSLQLAGNTGELFF	TGTGCCAGCAGCTTGCAACTAGCGGGGAACACCGGGGAGCTGTTTTTT
few	TRBD2	TRBV12-3/TRBV12-4	TRBJ2-5	CASSFRRRGAGQETQYF	TGTGCCAGCAGTTTCCGCCGGCGGGGGGCGGGTCAAGAGACCCAGTACTTC
.	.	TRBV7-9	TRBJ1-2	CASSPGPSARNGYTF	TGTGCCAGCAGCCCAGGACCCAGTGCAAGAAATGGCTACACCTTC
few	.	TRBV20-1	TRBJ2-3	CSARDWRLVTDTQYF	TGCAGTGCTAGAGATTGGAGACTAGTAACAGATACGCAGTATTTT
.	.	TRBV29-1	TRBJ2-2	CSVGTPNTGELFF	TGCAGCGTAGGGACTCCGAACACCGGGGAGCTGTTTTTT
few	TRBD2	TRBV7-2	TRBJ2-3	CASSAQPTSGGTDTQYF	TGTGCCAGCAGCGCACAGCCGACTAGCGGGGGCACAGATACGCAGTATTTT
.	.	TRBV19	TRBJ2-1	CASSQHPLANEQFF	TGTGCCAGTAGCCAACACCCCCTAGCTAATGAGCAGTTCTTC
few	TRBD1	TRBV3-1	TRBJ1-1	CASSHATGGYTEAFF	TGTGCCAGCAGCCACGCAACAGGGGGCTACACTGAAGCTTTCTTT
.	.	TRBV7-9	TRBJ1-4	CASSFQGEKLFF	TGTGCCAGCAGCTTCCAGGGTGAAAAACTGTTTTTT
few	.	TRBV3-1	TRBJ2-3	CASSQEHGPRAQYF	TGTGCCAGCAGCCAAGAACACGGGCCCCGAGCGCAGTATTTT
.	.	TRBV24-1	TRBJ1-2	CATSDPDRRIGGYTF	TGTGCCACCAGTGATCCAGACAGGCGGATTGGAGGCTACACCTTC
few	TRBD1	TRBV7-2	TRBJ2-1	CASSFAPIRQGAREVF	TGTGCCAGCAGCTTCGCCCCAATCAGACAGGGGGCCAGAGAAGTTTTC
.	.	TRBV7-6	TRBJ2-2	CASSSPEGPRGELFF	TGTGCCAGCAGCTCCCCTGAGGGCCCCCGCGGGGAGCTGTTTTTT
.	.	TRBV29-1	TRBJ2-1	CSAGVGGPGNEQFF	TGCAGCGCCGGAGTCGGGGGCCCGGGGAATGAGCAGTTCTTC
few	.	TRBV12-3/TRBV12-4	TRBJ1-3	CASSFGVGNTIYF	TGTGCCAGCAGTTTCGGGGTGGGAAACACCATATATTTT
.	TRBD1	TRBV9	TRBJ1-2	CASSEDRGRSVGYTF	TGTGCCAGCAGCGAAGACAGGGGGAGGTCGGTCGGCTACACCTTC
many	.	TRBV18	TRBJ2-3	CASSPPSTDTQYF	TGTGCCAGCTCACCTCCTAGCACAGATACGCAGTATTTT
.	TRBD1	TRBV7-2	TRBJ1-2	CASSPNRGNYGYTF	TGTGCCAGCAGCCCGAACAGGGGGAACTATGGCTACACCTTC
.	.	TRBV3-1	TRBJ1-5	CASSQDSGYDQPQHF	TGTGCCAGCAGCCAAGATTCCGGGTACGATCAGCCCCAGCATTTT
few	TRBD2	TRBV7-2	TRBJ2-3	CASSLHRGGTTDTQYF	TGTGCCAGCAGCCTTCACCGGGGGGGGACCACAGATACGCAGTATTTT
.	TRBD1	TRBV7-8	TRBJ1-1	CASSPYRGWDTEAFF	TGTGCCAGCAGCCCGTACAGGGGATGGGACACTGAAGCTTTCTTT
.	.	TRBV15	TRBJ2-1	CATSRGDGPNEQFF	TGTGCCACCAGCAGAGGAGATGGCCCCAATGAGCAGTTCTTC